The 20 T cell receptor beta chains below were found in one sample sequenced in a study of blood T cell repertoires in COVID-19. The protocol was immunoSEQ multiplex PCR, while the TCRdb copy is restricted to in-frame clones and leaves out a portion. The sample comprises around 190,000 clones, about nine tenths of which are singletons, and approximately 2% rests with the top ten. Input material: peripheral blood. These receptors were obtained from a man aged 18 to 35 who had recovered from COVID-19.

V gene TRBV6-1 combines with J gene TRBJ1-6, with D possibly matching TRBD1 (5 bases). Germline V gene lookup returns CDR1 MNHNS and CDR2 SASEGT. Trimming removed 1 base at V and 9 bases at J, with 13 bases between. This CDR3 is 15 amino acids long. Here the CDR3 reads CASSEDWGSSSPLHF. The CDR3 DNA reads as TGTGCCAGCAGTGAAGATTGGGGCTCGAGTTCACCCCTCCACTTT.

V is TRBV7-9 and J is TRBJ2-1; 10 bases fit TRBD2. Losses at the gene ends were 5 bases for V and 6 bases for J; bases not matched to a gene: 7. The CDR3 length is 15 residues. CDR1 SEHNR and CDR2 FQNEAQ come from the germline V gene (reference sequence). The CDR3 coding sequence is TGTGCCAGCAGCCATAGCGGGAGGTGGCCCAATGAGCAGTTCTTC. This gives the protein CASSHSGRWPNEQFF.

The CDR3 sequence is CATSDKGQGASDEQFF. The CDR3 DNA follows: TGTGCCACCAGTGATAAGGGACAGGGGGCTAGCGATGAGCAGTTCTTC. This chain links TRBV24-1 with TRBJ2-1; 12 bases line up with TRBD1. Germline-derived CDR1 and CDR2 are KGHDR and SFDVKD. The CDR3 runs 16 residues. After removal of 3 bases from V and 8 bases from J, the junction contained 7 bases not matched to a gene.

The chain couples TRBV30 to TRBJ1-6; D may be TRBD1 (6 bases). Germline CDR1 and CDR2: GTSNPN and SVGIG (reference sequence). The CDR3 is 16 amino acids. V lost 3 bases and J lost 7, with 19 bases in between. This CDR3 is CAWRPQSTGFNSPLHF. As DNA, the CDR3 is TGTGCCTGGAGACCCCAATCCACAGGGTTCAATTCACCCCTCCACTTT. The whole variable domain, remainder taken from reference TRBV30 and TRBJ1-6, is SQTIHQWPATLVQPVGSPLSLECTVEGTSNPNLYWYRQAAGRGLQLLFYSVGIGQISSEVPQNLSASRPQDRQFILSSKKLLLSDSGFYLCAWRPQSTGFNSPLHFGNGTRLTVT.

This chain connects TRBV24-1 to TRBJ1-2; 10 positions agree with TRBD1. The J segment lost 7 bases and the V segment lost 5 bases, leaving 3 bases of the junction unmatched. CDR3 length: 13 amino acids. Looked up from germline, CDR1 is KGHDR and CDR2 is SFDVKD. The DNA of the CDR3 is TGTGCCACCAGTGGACAGGGGGCCTCTGGCTACACCTTC. This encodes CATSGQGASGYTF.

This clone was recorded only once. The V call is TRBV5-4, the J call TRBJ1-2; 8 bases align to TRBD1. Germline V CDR1 and CDR2: SGHNT, YYREEE (reference sequence). The CDR3 covers 14 residues. V shed 4 bases and J 6 bases; nucleotides not matched to a gene: 8. CDR3 sequence: CASSDTDRVNGYTF. CDR3 DNA sequence: TGTGCCAGCAGCGACACGGACAGGGTGAATGGCTACACCTTC.

The chain links TRBV6-5 to TRBJ1-1; 7 bases are a match to TRBD1. The CDR3 contains 11 residues. Germline V gene sequence: CDR1 MNHEY, CDR2 SVGAGI. V was pared by 6 bases and J by 9 bases, with 4 bases of the junction left unmatched. Here the CDR3 DNA reads TGTGCCAGCAGCGACAGGGTGAAAGCTTTCTTT. Its protein is CASSDRVKAFF.

The rearrangement joins TRBV24-1 to TRBJ2-1, with TRBD2 as a possible D gene (6 bases). The CDR3 sequence is 15 residues long. Germline V CDR1 and CDR2: KGHDR, SFDVKD. Between the trimmed V and J ends, which lost 9 bases and 4 bases, there was a span of 18 bases. The CDR3 is CATQPGRGPYNEQFF. Here the CDR3 DNA reads TGTGCCACCCAACCGGGGCGGGGTCCTTACAATGAGCAGTTCTTC.

The genes are TRBV19 and TRBJ1-5, with D hard to call. Germline CDR1 and CDR2: LNHDA and SQIVND (reference sequence). V lost 4 bases, J lost 0 bases, and 7 bases lay in between. The CDR3 extends over 14 amino acids. This CDR3 reads CASSNDYSNQPQHF. The CDR3 coding sequence is TGTGCCAGTAGTAACGACTATAGCAATCAGCCCCAGCATTTT.

This chain connects TRBV6-5 to TRBJ2-7; 8 bases line up with TRBD1. Germline V gene data show CDR1 as MNHEY and CDR2 as SVGAGI. The CDR3 runs to 14 residues. V lost 6 bases and J lost 7; bases outside the gene matches: 11. The CDR3 here is CASRDRAPWGEQYF. Written as DNA, the CDR3 is TGTGCCAGCAGGGACAGGGCTCCTTGGGGGGAGCAGTACTTC.

J is TRBJ2-7 and V is TRBV28; 9 positions agree with TRBD1. The V gene end was trimmed by 10 bases and the J gene end by 3 bases; junction bases not matched to a gene: 13. From germline, CDR1 is MDHEN and CDR2 SYDVKM. The CDR3 has 15 amino acids. CDR3 sequence reads: CATTPPGQGRYEQYF. DNA of the CDR3: TGTGCCACCACACCCCCGGGACAGGGACGCTACGAGCAGTACTTC.

V usage is TRBV6-6 and J usage is TRBJ1-4, with 12 bases lining up with TRBD1. The ends lost 5 bases at V and 7 bases at J; junction bases unmatched: 5. Germline V gene lookup returns CDR1 MNHNY and CDR2 SVGAGI (reference sequence). The CDR3 loop spans 15 amino acids. CDR3 loop: CASSLPGQGAEKLFF. CDR3 nucleotides: TGTGCCAGCAGTCTCCCGGGACAGGGGGCTGAAAAACTGTTTTTT.

The V gene is TRBV19, the J gene TRBJ1-3; D gene uncertain. Trimming pared 6 bases from V and 0 bases from J, leaving 12 bases between. Germline V gene data show CDR1 as LNHDA and CDR2 as SQIVND (reference sequence). The CDR3 loop spans 15 amino acids. CDR3 amino acids: CASSPDIGSGNTIYF. The CDR3 coding sequence is TGTGCCAGTAGCCCCGACATAGGCTCTGGAAACACCATATATTTT.

The chain joins TRBV12-3 or TRBV12-4 to TRBJ1-4; TRBD1 matches at 7 bases. The CDR3 length is 13 residues. The trim removed 7 bases at V and 8 bases at J, leaving 7 bases unmatched. The CDR3 loop reads CASTGGSQEKLFF. Written as DNA, the CDR3 is TGTGCCAGCACAGGGGGATCGCAAGAAAAACTGTTTTTT.

This chain joins TRBV11-2 and TRBJ2-1, with TRBD2 identical over 15 bases. J gave up 10 bases and V 2 bases, and 3 bases lay outside the gene matches. CDR3 length equals 15 residues. CDR1 SGHAT and CDR2 FQNNGV come from the germline V gene. The chain's CDR3 is CASSLPGLAGGEQFF. The CDR3 nucleotides read TGTGCCAGCAGCTTACCGGGACTAGCGGGAGGCGAGCAGTTCTTC.

V and J are TRBV19 and TRBJ2-7, with TRBD1 matching over 11 bases. This CDR3 contains 15 residues. V gave up 5 bases and J gave up 2 bases; unmatched junction bases: 5. Germline assignment: CDR1 LNHDA and CDR2 SQIVND (reference sequence). The CDR3 DNA sequence: TGTGCCAGTAGTCCTGGACAGGGGGCCCCCTACGAGCAGTACTTC. This codes for CASSPGQGAPYEQYF.

The chain is built from TRBV14 and TRBJ1-5, with 8 bases identical to TRBD1. Germline V CDR1 and CDR2: SGHDN, FVKESK. J lost 9 bases, V lost 2 bases, and 21 bases had no gene match. The CDR3 has 19 residues. The CDR3 sequence: CASSQSPSTGVLGYGPQHF. CDR3 in DNA: TGTGCCAGCAGCCAAAGCCCCTCGACAGGGGTCCTCGGATATGGGCCCCAGCATTTT.

This clone was detected only a few times. The CDR3 DNA follows: TGCGCCAGCAGCTTACAGGGGGTCGAGCAGTACTTC. Amino acid sequence: CASSLQGVEQYF. This chain links TRBV5-1 with TRBJ2-7, with 8 nucleotides matching TRBD1. This CDR3 spans 12 amino acids. V lost 2 bases to trimming and J lost 6 bases; unmatched junction nucleotides: 1. CDR1 and CDR2 from the germline V gene are SGHRS and YFSETQ.

The genes are TRBV6-5 and TRBJ2-5, with D tentatively TRBD2 (6 bases). Germline CDR1 and CDR2: MNHEY and SVGAGI. CDR3 size: 13 residues. Trimming took off 7 bases at V and 2 bases at J, with 11 bases between the two ends. The CDR3: CASMGGVQETQYF. DNA for the CDR3: TGTGCCAGCATGGGAGGAGTACAAGAGACCCAGTACTTC.

This clone showed up just a few times. V is TRBV28 and J is TRBJ1-2; the D is unclear. There are 12 residues in the CDR3. Between the trimmed V and J ends, which lost 3 bases and 4 bases, there was a span of 6 bases. Germline V gives CDR1 MDHEN, CDR2 SYDVKM. The chain's CDR3 is CASSFRTYGYTF. As DNA, the CDR3 is TGTGCCAGCAGTTTCAGAACCTATGGCTACACCTTC.